This note documents a single T cell receptor beta chain sequence. This specimen belongs to a study of blood T cell repertoires in COVID-19. Looking at the study overall: The United States, Italy and Spain supplied acute and convalescent COVID-19 samples. Nucleic acid was either cDNA or gDNA, and it came from T cells, B-cell-depleted T cells, or PBMCs.

Source study methods: Reference gene primer amplification gave estimated nucleated cell counts. Sequenced by immunoSEQ multiplex PCR; TCRdb stores in-frame clones only, minus some. That table furnishes V, J and clone size, whereas the DNA furnished D and trimming. The data hold over 150,000 clones, with roughly 83% observed a single time. Followed over time, Seattle patients had been enrolled while infection was active. This CDR3 has 18 residues. V was clipped by 5 bases and J by 1 base; unmatched bases: 13. Germline CDR1 reads SGHRS; CDR2 reads YFSETQ. The receptor was isolated from an older woman with COVID-19, enrolled during active disease. Material for sequencing was peripheral blood. The gene calls are TRBV5-1 and TRBJ2-4; 9 bases align to TRBD2. CDR3 DNA sequence: TGCGCCAGCAGGGCCTTATACCGTCTAGCGGGGGCCAAAAACATTCAGTACTTC. This codes for CASRALYRLAGAKNIQYF.